A selection of T cell receptor beta chains follows, all from one sample in a study of T-cell memory formation after mild COVID-19. TCRdb itself ran the 5' RACE reads through MiXCR, one entry per CDR3 protein. The data contain around 370,000 distinct CDR3 sequences, over 20% of them singletons. Material: PBMCs or a T cell subset sorted from them (not recorded which). These receptors were obtained from an adult woman who had mild COVID-19 (a few samples of this study predate the infection). Cell type and time point are not known. Both conserved end residues are part of each CDR3. The order of the fields is V gene, D gene, J gene, clone size, CDR3 DNA, CDR3 protein. The D gene is left open where the match is weak. Rows give clone size only sometimes, using once, few, many, or a class for an expanded clone.

>TRBV12-3/TRBV12-4|.|TRBJ2-5|few
TGTGCCAGCAGTTTAGGGGCGATACCCCAAGAGACCCAGTACTTC
CASSLGAIPQETQYF
>TRBV7-9|.|TRBJ1-2|.
TGTGCCAGCAGCCTGACAGGTATCGATGGCTACACCTTC
CASSLTGIDGYTF
>TRBV3-1|.|TRBJ1-1|few
TGTGCCAGCAGCCAAGTTCAGGGATTCACTGAAGCTTTCTTT
CASSQVQGFTEAFF
>TRBV4-1|TRBD2|TRBJ2-7|.
TGCGCCAGCAGCCAATTTCCCGGACTAGCAGTAAACTACGAGCAGTACTTC
CASSQFPGLAVNYEQYF
>TRBV20-1|.|TRBJ2-7|once
TGCAGTGCTACCGGGCCCTACGAGCAGTACTTC
CSATGPYEQYF
>TRBV6-5|.|TRBJ2-5|.
TGTGCCAGCCGGGGGTTCCAAGAGACCCAGTACTTC
CASRGFQETQYF
>TRBV10-3|.|TRBJ1-1|.
TGTGCCATCAGTGAGTCAACCTTCCGTGGGGCTTTCTTT
CAISESTFRGAFF
>TRBV3-1|TRBD2|TRBJ2-7|.
TGTGCCAGCAGCCCCACTAGCGGGAGAGGGGACGAGCAGTACTTC
CASSPTSGRGDEQYF
>TRBV9|.|TRBJ2-6|.
TGTGCCAGCAGCCGTACGCTTCACTCTGGGGCCAACGTCCTGACTTTC
CASSRTLHSGANVLTF
>TRBV19|.|TRBJ2-1|few
TGTGCCAGTAGTGACCTGGGGGGGGCTAGGTCGGATGAGCAGTTCTTC
CASSDLGGARSDEQFF
>TRBV7-8|.|TRBJ1-6|few
TGTGCCAGCAGCCCTGGGCTGGCCTCCCCAAATTCACCCCTCCACTTT
CASSPGLASPNSPLHF
>TRBV5-1|.|TRBJ1-1|.
TGCGCCAGCAGCCCGGCCAGGAGAACTGAAGCTTTCTTT
CASSPARRTEAFF
>TRBV4-1|.|TRBJ1-1|few
TGCGCCAGCAGCCAACCTCCTGACACTGAAGCTTTCTTT
CASSQPPDTEAFF
>TRBV6-2/TRBV6-3|.|TRBJ2-7|.
TGTGCCAGCAGTTACGGAATAAGAGACTACGAGCAGTACTTC
CASSYGIRDYEQYF
>TRBV6-2/TRBV6-3|.|TRBJ1-1|.
TGTGCCAGCAGTTACTCCCCCTCCGGGACAAGGAGCACTGAAGCTTTCTTT
CASSYSPSGTRSTEAFF
>TRBV25-1|.|TRBJ2-7|few
TGTGCCAGCAGTGGGGAGCTACGAGGGCAGTACTTC
CASSGELRGQYF
>TRBV5-6|.|TRBJ2-3|.
TGTGCCAGCAGCCCCGATCAGCGCACAGATACGCAGTATTTT
CASSPDQRTDTQYF
>TRBV7-8|TRBD1|TRBJ1-1|few
TGTGCCAGCAGCTTAGCCCAGTTCAGGGGGAAGAACACTGAAGCTTTCTTT
CASSLAQFRGKNTEAFF
>TRBV24-1|.|TRBJ2-3|.
TGTGCCACCAGTGGGAGGGGGCGGACAGATACGCAGTATTTT
CATSGRGRTDTQYF
>TRBV7-6|.|TRBJ2-2|.
TGTGCCAGCAGCGGATACAGCTCGAGCACCGGGGAGCTGTTTTTT
CASSGYSSSTGELFF
>TRBV5-1|TRBD2|TRBJ2-3|.
TGCGCCAGCAGCACCCTAGCGGGGAGGAGCACAGATACGCAGTATTTT
CASSTLAGRSTDTQYF
>TRBV18|TRBD1|TRBJ1-5|.
TGTGCCAGCTCACAGGGGGCTCGGGGCCAGCCCCAGCATTTT
CASSQGARGQPQHF
>TRBV29-1|.|TRBJ1-2|few
TGCAGCGTTGAAGGGACGGTCTATGGCTACACCTTC
CSVEGTVYGYTF
>TRBV27|TRBD1|TRBJ1-1|few
TGTGCCAGCAGTCCCACCTTCCTTAGACAGGGCTCTAGGGGAGCTTTCTTT
CASSPTFLRQGSRGAFF
>TRBV6-4|TRBD2|TRBJ2-2|.
TGTGCCAGCCGTCTGCGGGGGAGCACCGGGGAGCTGTTTTTT
CASRLRGSTGELFF